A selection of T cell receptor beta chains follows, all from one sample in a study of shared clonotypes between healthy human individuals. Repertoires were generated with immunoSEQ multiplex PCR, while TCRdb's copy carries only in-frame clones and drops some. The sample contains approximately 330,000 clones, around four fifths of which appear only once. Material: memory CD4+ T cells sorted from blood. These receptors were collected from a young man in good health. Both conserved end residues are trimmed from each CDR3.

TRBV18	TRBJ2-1	ASSLNNEQF
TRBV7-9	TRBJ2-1	ASSLGPVNEQF
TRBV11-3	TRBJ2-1	ASSLGLPGQGNEQF
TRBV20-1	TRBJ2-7	SAPFREQY
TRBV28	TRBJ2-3	ASSSIVTVGTDTQY
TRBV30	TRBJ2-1	AWTREGRDQF
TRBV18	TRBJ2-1	ASSPRASGRIEQF
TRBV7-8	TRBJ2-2	ASSTGTDTGELF
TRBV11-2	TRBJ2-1	ASSLVTVIGGYNEQF
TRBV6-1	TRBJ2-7	ASSARQPLDEQY
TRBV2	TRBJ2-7	ASREFGYEQY
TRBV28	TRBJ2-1	ASSRRDNEQF
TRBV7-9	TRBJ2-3	ASSPGLAGLTDTQY
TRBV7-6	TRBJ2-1	ASRSLAGGNNEQF
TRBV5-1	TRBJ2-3	ASSLMAGTDTQY
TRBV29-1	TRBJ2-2	SATGGTGELF
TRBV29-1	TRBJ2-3	SVSRGVTGTDTQY
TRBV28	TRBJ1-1	ASSTRTGNTEAF
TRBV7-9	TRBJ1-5	ASSFGQNQPQH
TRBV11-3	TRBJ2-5	ASSDLSGETQY
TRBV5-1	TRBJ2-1	ASSSPGTNEQF
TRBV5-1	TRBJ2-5	ASSSNTLGPQETQY
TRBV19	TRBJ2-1	ASTLGGPRSYNEQF
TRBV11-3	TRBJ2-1	ASSSSPSVGRTNEQF
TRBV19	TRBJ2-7	ASSRDPRAEQY
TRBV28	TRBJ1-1	ASSLKGRTEAF
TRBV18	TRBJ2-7	ASSPNHRGYEQY
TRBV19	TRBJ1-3	ATSPKAGNTIY
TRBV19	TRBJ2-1	ASSMSGGGGRSNEQF
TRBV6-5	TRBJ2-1	ASRRGYYNEQF
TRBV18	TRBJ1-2	ASSLGQASNYGYT
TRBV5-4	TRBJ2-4	ASSKASGRDAKNIQY
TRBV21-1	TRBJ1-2	ASSKDLTEGDRGFEDYGYT
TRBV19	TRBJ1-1	ASSRRGSNTEAF
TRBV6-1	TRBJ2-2	ASCPSENTGELF
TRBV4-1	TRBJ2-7	ASSQDTSGSLREQY
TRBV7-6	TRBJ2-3	ASSLPPDSPRTDTQY
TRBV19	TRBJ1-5	ASSTGSPQPQH
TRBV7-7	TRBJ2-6	ASSNGSVPQSRANVLT
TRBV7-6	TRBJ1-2	ASSFLAAGQGSSGYT
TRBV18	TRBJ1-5	ASSPFGGADQPQH